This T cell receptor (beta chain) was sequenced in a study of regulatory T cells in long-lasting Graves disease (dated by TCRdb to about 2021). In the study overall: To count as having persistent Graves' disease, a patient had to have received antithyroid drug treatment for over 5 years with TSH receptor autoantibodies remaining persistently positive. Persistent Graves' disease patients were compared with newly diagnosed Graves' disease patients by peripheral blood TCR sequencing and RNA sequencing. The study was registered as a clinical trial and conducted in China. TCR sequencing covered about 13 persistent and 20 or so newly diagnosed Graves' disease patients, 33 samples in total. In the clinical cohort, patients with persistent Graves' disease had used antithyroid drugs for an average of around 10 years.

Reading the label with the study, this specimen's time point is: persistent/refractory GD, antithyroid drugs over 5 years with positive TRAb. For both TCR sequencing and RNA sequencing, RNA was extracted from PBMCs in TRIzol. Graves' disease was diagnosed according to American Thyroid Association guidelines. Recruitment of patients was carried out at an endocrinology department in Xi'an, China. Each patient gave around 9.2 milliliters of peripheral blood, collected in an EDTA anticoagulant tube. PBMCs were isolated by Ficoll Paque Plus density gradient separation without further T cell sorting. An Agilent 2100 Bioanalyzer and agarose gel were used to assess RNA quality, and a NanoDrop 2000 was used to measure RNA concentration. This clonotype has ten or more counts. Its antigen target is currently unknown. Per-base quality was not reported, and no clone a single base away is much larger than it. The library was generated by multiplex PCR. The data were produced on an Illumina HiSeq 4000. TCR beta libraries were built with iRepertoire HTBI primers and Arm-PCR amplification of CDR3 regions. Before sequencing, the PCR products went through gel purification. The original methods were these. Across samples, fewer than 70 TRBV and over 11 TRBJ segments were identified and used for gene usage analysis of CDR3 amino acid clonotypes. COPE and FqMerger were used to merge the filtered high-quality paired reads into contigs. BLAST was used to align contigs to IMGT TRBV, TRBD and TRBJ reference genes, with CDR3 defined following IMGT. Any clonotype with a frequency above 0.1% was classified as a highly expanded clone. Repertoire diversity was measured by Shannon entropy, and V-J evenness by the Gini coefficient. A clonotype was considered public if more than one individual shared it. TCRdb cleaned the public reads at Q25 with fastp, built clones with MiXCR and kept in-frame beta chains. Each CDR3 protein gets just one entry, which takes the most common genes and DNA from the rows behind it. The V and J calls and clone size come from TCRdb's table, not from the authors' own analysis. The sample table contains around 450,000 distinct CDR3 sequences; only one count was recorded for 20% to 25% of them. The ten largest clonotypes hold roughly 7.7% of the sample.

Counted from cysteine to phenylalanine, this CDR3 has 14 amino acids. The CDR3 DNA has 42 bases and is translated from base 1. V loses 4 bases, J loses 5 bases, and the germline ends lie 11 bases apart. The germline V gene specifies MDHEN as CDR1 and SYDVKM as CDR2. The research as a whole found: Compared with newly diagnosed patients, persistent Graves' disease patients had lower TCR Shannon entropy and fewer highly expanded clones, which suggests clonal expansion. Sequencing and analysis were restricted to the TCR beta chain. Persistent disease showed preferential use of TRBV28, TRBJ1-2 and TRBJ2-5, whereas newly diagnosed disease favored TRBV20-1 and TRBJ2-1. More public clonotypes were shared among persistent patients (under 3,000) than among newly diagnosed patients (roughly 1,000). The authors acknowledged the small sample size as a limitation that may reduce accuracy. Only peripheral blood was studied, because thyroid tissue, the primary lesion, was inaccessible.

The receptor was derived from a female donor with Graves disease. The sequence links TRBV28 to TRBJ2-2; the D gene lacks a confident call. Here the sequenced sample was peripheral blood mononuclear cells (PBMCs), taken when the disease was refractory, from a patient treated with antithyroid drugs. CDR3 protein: CASSSPGVTGELFF. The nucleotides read TGTGCCAGCAGTTCCCCAGGAGTGACCGGGGAGCTGTTTTTT.